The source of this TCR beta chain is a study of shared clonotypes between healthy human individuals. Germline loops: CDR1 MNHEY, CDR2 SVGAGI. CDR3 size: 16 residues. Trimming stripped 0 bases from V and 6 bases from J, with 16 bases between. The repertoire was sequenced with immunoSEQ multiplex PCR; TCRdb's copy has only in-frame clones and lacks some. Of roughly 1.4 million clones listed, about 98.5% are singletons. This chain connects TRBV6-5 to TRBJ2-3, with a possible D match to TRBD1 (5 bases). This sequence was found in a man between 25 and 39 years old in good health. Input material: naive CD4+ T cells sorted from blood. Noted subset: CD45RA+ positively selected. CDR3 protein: CASSYSGHSIVDTQYF. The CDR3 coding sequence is TGTGCCAGCAGTTACTCAGGACACTCAATTGTGGATACGCAGTATTTT.